The sequence of this T cell receptor beta chain was determined in a study of cytomegalovirus exposure and HLA in healthy donors. Sampled while nominally healthy, donors likely had unrecorded immune exposures. CDR3 length equals 14 residues. Trimming cost V 5 bases and J 1 base; bases outside gene matches: 0. The germline CDR1 and CDR2 sequences are MNHEY and SMNVEV (reference sequence). The PCR had 60 Vbeta and 13 Jbeta primers. Assay: immunoSEQ multiplex PCR; the TCRdb copy retains only in-frame clones and omits some. The sample includes 150,000 to 200,000 clones, roughly 74% of them seen just once. The chain employs TRBV27 and TRBJ2-1, with 9 bases aligning to TRBD2. The TCR originated in a female donor in good health and CMV-seronegative. Sample: PBMCs. In DNA form, the CDR3 reads TGTGCCAGCAGTCTAGCGGGGTCCTACAATGAGCAGTTCTTC. Encoded protein: CASSLAGSYNEQFF.